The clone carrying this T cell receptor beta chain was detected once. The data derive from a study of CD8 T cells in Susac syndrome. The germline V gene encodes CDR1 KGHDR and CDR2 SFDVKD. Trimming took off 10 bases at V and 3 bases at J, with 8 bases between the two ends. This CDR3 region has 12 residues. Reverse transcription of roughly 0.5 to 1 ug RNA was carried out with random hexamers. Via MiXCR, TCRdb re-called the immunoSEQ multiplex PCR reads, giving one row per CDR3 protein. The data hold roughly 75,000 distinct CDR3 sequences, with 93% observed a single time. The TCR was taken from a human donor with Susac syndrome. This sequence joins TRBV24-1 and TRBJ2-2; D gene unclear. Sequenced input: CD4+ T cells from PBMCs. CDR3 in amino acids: CATEQYTGELFF. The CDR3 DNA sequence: TGTGCCACTGAACAGTACACCGGGGAGCTGTTTTTT.